The 3 T cell receptor beta chains below all came from one sample that was sequenced in a study of vaccination and CD4 T cells after COVID-19. Sample treatment: roughly 11-day PBMC culture with coronavirus spike peptide pools or control peptides (ViraFEST assay). The antigens of these receptors remain unknown. Cultured CD4+ T cell DNA was sequenced using the Oncomine TCR Beta short-read assay. TCRdb processed the PCR reads anew with MiXCR; each CDR3 protein has one entry. The data hold approximately 18,000 distinct CDR3 sequences, with 55% to 60% observed a single time. The source material was CD4+ T cells from blood, cultured in vitro. These receptors originate from a human donor who had recovered from COVID-19.

The rearrangement uses TRBV4-1 and TRBJ2-7; 9 positions agree with TRBD1. This CDR3 spans 15 amino acids. CDR1 and CDR2 from the germline V gene are MGHRA and YSYEKL. V lost 1 base and J lost 3; bases outside the gene matches: 4. CDR3 DNA sequence: TGCGCCAGCAGCCAAGCCTCGGGACAGGGCTACGAGCAGTACTTC. It translates to CASSQASGQGYEQYF.

The V gene is TRBV30, the J gene TRBJ1-5; D is undetermined. The CDR3 is made up of 15 amino acids. Trimming cost V 2 bases and J 2 bases, with 13 bases left between them. CDR1 and CDR2 (germline): GTSNPN, SVGIG (reference sequence). The CDR3, as DNA: TGTGCCTGGAGTATCGGGTTAAATGGCAATCAGCCCCAGCATTTT. It codes for CAWSIGLNGNQPQHF.

This rearrangement joins TRBV28 to TRBJ2-7; 7 bases line up with TRBD1. Trimming removed 5 bases from V and 1 base from J; junction bases left unmatched: 11. CDR3 length: 16 amino acids. Germline-derived CDR1 and CDR2 are MDHEN and SYDVKM. The CDR3 loop is CASSANPGQRSYEQYF. CDR3 nucleotide sequence: TGTGCCAGCAGTGCGAACCCGGGACAGAGATCCTACGAGCAGTACTTC.